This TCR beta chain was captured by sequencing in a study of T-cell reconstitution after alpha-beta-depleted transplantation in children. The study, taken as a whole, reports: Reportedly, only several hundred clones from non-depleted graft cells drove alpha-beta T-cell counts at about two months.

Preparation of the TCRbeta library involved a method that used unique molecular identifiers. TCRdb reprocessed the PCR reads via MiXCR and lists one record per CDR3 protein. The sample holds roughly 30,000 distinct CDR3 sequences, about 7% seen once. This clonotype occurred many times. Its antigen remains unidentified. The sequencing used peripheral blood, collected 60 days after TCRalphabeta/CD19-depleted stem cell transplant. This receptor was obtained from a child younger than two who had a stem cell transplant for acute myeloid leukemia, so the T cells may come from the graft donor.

CDR3 residues: CASSLSRGKSYEQYF. Written as DNA, the CDR3 is TGTGCCAGCAGCTTGTCCAGGGGGAAATCCTACGAGCAGTACTTC. The rearrangement links TRBV7-9 to TRBJ2-7; 7 bases line up with TRBD1. The trim removed 3 bases at V and 1 base at J, leaving 6 bases unmatched. The CDR3 length is 15 residues. Germline V gene lookup returns CDR1 SEHNR and CDR2 FQNEAQ (reference sequence).